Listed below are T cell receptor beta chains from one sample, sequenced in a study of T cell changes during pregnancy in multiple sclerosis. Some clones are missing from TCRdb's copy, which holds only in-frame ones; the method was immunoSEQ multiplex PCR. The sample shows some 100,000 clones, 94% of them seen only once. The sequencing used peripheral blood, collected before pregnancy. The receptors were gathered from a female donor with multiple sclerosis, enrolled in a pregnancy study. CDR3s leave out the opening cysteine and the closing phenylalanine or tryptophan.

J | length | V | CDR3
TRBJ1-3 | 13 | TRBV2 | ASSPPGRTGNTIY
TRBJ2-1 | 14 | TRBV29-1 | SVLDGTSGRLGEQF
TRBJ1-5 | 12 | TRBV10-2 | ASSQDSLISPQH
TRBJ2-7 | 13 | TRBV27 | ASSPRTGVPYEQY
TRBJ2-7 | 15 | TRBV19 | ASSIRQGDIPAYEQY
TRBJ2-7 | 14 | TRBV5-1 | ASSIPKRDREDEQY
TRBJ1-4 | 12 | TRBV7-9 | ASSLVLGTEKLF
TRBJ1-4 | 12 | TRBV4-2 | ASSQVGGWEKLF
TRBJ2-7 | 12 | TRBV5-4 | ASSYGLPAAGQY
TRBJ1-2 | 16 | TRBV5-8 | ASSSEQISTGEDYGYT
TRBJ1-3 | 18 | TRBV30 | AWRIPPGQGRTFSGNTIY
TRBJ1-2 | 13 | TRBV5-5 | ASSSGGAEPYGYT
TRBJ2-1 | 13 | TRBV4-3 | ASSQLAGKGYEQF
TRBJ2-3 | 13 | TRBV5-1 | ASSLWGGSTDTQY
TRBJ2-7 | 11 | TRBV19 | ASSSQDTYEQY
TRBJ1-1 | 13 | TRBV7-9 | ASSSPGHLNTEAF
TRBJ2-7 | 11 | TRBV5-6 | ASSRLSAYEQY
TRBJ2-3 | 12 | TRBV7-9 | ATEERGLTDTQY
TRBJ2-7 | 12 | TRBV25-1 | ASSTQGVLIEQY
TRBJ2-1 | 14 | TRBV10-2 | ASSETSGIFYNEQF
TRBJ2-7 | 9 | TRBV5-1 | ASSTGTRQY
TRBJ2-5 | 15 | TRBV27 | ASSVATFGTGKETQY
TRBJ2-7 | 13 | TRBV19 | ASSISAGSSYEQY
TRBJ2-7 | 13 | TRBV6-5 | ASSYSQGGFDEQY
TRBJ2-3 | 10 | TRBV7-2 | ASRQSTDTQY
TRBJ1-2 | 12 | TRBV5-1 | ASSGGQGPYGYT
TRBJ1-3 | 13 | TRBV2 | ASSGGGPAGNTIY
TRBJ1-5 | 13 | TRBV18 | ASSLDRDSNQPQH
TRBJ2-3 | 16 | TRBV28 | ASSPSGLAGASTDTQY
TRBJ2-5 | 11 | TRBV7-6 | ASSSRSQETQY
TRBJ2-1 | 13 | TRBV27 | ASSPWGGETNEQF
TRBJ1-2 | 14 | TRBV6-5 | ASSYSMAGVPNGYT
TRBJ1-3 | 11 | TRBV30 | AWSERRGNTIY
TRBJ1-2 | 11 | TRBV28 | ASSSRVDHGYT
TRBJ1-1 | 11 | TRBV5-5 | ASTRRGNTEAF
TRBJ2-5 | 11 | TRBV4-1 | ASSQTGGETQY
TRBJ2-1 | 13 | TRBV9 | ASSALGAGENEQF
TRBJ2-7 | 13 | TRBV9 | ASSGSQGPAYEQY
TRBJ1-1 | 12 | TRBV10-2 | ASSPWTQNTEAF
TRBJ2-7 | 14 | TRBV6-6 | ASSYSQGLAGAEQY
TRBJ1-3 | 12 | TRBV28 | ASRVGGIRNTIY
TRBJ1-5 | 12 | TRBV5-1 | ASSPREGGQPQH
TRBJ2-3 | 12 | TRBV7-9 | ASRLAGNLDTQY
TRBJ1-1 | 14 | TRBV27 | ASSKGRGTLDTEAF
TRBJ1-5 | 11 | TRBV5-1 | ASSRGGNQPQH
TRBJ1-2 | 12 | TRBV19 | ASSRTGGAYGYT
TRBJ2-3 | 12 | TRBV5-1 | ASRVQGGADTQY
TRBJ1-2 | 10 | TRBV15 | ATSEDSNGYT
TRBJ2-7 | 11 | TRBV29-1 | SVPGTGFNEQY
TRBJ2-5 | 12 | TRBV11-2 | ASSLGTGKQTQY
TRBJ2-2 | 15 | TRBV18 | ASSPFSVQTNTGELF
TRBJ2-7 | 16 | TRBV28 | ASSLFGLTSGSLYEQY
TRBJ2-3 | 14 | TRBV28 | ASSLHSGSSSDTQY
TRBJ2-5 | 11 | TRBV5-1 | ASSLAGEATQY
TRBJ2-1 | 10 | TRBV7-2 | ASSLGVGEQF
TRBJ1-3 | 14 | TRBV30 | AWRRGGGRSGNTIY
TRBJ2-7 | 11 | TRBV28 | ASSPGWGREQY
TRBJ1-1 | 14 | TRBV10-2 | ASSGAGLPVPFEAF
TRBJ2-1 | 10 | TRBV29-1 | SVRGDRGEQF
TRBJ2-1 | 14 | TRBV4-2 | ASSQPGLAGGNEQF